The sequence of this T cell receptor beta chain was determined in a study of blood T cell repertoires in COVID-19. Study-wide background: Collection of acute and convalescent COVID-19 samples took place in the United States, Italy and Spain. Sources were T cells, B-cell-depleted T cells, or PBMCs; the material itself was cDNA or gDNA.

In the authors' methods: Using reference gene primer amplification, nucleated cell counts were estimated. Produced via immunoSEQ multiplex PCR; TCRdb's table is partial and in-frame only. V and J calls and clone size are given by that table; D and trimming were obtained from the DNA. The repertoire has about 490,000 clones, 80% to 90% of them found once; the top ten carry 3.2%. The CDR3 is 14 amino acids. The V end was cut by 2 bases, the J end by 5 bases, with 11 bases between. Germline CDR1 and CDR2: SEHNR and FQNEAQ (reference sequence). Sequenced sample: peripheral blood. The genes are TRBV7-9 and TRBJ2-3, with D perhaps TRBD2 (6 bases). The TCR was taken from a human donor in a cohort sampled during active COVID-19. CDR3 DNA: TGTGCCAGCAGCTTACTAGCGAGTTTAGATACGCAGTATTTT. This codes for CASSLLASLDTQYF.